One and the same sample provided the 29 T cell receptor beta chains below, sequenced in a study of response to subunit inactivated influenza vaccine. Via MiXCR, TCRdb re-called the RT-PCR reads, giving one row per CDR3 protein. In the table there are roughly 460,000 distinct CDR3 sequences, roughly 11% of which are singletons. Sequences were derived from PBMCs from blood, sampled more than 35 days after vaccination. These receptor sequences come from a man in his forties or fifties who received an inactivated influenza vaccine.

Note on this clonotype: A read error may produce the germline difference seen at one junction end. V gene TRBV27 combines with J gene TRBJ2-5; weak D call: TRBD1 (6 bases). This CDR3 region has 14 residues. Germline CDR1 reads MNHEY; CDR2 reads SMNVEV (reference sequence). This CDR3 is CASSYRGRQETKYF. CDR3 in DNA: TGTGCCAGCAGTTATAGGGGGAGACAAGAGACCAAGTACTTC.

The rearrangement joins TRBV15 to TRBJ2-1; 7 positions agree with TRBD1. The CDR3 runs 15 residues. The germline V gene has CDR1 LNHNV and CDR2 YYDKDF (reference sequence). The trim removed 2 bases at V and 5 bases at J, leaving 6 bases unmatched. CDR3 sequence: CATSRIGQEHNEQFF. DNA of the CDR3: TGTGCCACCAGCAGAATTGGACAGGAACACAATGAGCAGTTCTTC.

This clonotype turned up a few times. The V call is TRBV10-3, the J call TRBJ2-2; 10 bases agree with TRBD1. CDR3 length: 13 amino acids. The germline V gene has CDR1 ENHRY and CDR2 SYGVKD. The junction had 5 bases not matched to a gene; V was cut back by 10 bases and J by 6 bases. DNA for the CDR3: TGTGCCAGCGTGGGACAGGGGTCCGGGGAGCTGTTTTTT. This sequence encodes CASVGQGSGELFF.

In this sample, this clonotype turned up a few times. The CDR3 DNA is TGCGCCAGCAGCTCGGGACACCCCGACACCGGGGAGCTGTTTTTT. It codes for CASSSGHPDTGELFF. The chain joins TRBV5-1 to TRBJ2-2, with a possible D match to TRBD1 (6 bases). The germline CDR1 and CDR2 sequences are SGHRS and YFSETQ. Trimming left V 3 bases short and J 3 bases short, with 12 bases between. The length of the CDR3 is 15 residues.

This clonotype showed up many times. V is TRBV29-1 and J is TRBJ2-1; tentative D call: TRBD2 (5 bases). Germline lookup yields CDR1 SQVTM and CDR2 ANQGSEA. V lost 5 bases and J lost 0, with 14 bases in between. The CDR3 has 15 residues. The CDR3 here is CSVTRLSSSYNEQFF. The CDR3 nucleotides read TGCAGCGTTACTAGATTATCGAGCTCCTACAATGAGCAGTTCTTC.

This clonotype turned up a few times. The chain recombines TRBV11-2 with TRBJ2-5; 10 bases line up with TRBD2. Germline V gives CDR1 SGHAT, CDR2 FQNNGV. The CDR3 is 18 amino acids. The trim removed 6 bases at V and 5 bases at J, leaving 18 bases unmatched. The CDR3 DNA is TGTGCCAGCAGTCATTCCGTCCGAGCGGGGGGGATCTGGGAGACCCAGTACTTC. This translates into CASSHSVRAGGIWETQYF.

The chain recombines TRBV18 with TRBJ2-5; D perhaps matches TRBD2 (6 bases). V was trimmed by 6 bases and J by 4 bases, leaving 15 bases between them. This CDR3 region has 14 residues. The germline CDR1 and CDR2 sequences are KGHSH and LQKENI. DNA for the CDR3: TGTGCCAGCTCTCGGGACTCCTCAAGAGAGACCCAGTACTTC. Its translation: CASSRDSSRETQYF.

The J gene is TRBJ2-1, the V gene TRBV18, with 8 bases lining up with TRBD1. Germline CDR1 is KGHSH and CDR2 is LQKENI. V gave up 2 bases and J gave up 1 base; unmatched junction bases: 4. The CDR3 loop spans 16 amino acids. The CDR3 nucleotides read TGTGCCAGCTCACCATCTCAGGGGGCGTCCTACAATGAGCAGTTCTTC. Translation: CASSPSQGASYNEQFF.

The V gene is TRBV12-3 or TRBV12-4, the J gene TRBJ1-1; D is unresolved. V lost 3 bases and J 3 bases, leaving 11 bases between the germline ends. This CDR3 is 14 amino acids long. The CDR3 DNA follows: TGTGCCAGCAGTTTTGGCCAGACGTACACTGAAGCTTTCTTT. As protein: CASSFGQTYTEAFF.

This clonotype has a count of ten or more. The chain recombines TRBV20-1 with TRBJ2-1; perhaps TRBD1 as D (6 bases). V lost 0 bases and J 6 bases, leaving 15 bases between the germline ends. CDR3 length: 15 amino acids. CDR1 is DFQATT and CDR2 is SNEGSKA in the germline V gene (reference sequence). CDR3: CSARDRGRGANEQFF. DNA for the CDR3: TGCAGTGCTAGAGATCGAGGCAGGGGAGCCAATGAGCAGTTCTTC.

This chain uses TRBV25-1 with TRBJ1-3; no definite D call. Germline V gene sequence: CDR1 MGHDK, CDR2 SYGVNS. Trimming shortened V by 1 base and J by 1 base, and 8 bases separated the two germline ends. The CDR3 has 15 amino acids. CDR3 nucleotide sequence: TGTGCCAGCAGTGAATGGCTAGGATCTGGAAACACCATATATTTT. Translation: CASSEWLGSGNTIYF.

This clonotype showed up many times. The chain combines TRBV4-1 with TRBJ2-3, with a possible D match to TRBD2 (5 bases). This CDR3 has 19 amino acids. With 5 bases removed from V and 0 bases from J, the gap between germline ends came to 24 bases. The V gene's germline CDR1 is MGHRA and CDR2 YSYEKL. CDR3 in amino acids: CASSFQSRRGGSSTDTQYF. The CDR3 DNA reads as TGCGCCAGCAGCTTCCAATCCCGAAGAGGCGGGTCTAGCACAGATACGCAGTATTTT.

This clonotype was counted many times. CDR3 bases: TGTGCCAGCAGTACACGGGGGGCCTATGGCTACACCTTC. Its protein is CASSTRGAYGYTF. The V and J genes are TRBV12-3 or TRBV12-4 and TRBJ1-2, with a possible D match to TRBD1 (6 bases). The CDR3 runs to 13 residues. Trimming shortened V by 5 bases and J by 4 bases, and 11 bases separated the two germline ends.

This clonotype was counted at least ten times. The CDR3, as DNA: TGCAGTGCTCTAGGGACAGGGAGGGACACTGAAGCTTTCTTT. It codes for CSALGTGRDTEAFF. This chain links TRBV20-1 with TRBJ1-1; TRBD1 matches at 9 bases. Germline loops: CDR1 DFQATT, CDR2 SNEGSKA (reference sequence). After removal of 5 bases from V and 3 bases from J, the junction contained 7 bases not matched to a gene. The CDR3 runs 14 residues.

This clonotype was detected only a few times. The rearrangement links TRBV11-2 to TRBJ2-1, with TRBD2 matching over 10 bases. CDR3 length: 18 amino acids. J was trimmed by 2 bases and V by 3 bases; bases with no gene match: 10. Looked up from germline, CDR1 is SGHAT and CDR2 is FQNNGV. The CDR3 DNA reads TGTGCCAGCAGCTTTCTCCCGACGCTAGCGGGGGCCTACAATGAGCAGTTCTTC. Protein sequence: CASSFLPTLAGAYNEQFF.

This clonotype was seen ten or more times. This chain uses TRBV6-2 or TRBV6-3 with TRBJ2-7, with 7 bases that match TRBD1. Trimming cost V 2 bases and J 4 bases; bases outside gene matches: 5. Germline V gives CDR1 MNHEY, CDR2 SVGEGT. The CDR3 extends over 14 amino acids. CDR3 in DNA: TGTGCCAGCAGTTACCCCGGGACAGTATACGAGCAGTACTTC. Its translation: CASSYPGTVYEQYF.

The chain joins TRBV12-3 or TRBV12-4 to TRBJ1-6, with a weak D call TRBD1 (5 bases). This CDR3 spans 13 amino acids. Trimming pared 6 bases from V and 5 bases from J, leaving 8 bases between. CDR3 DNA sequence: TGTGCCAGCAGGACCAGGGATAATTCACCCCTCCACTTT. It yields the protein CASRTRDNSPLHF.

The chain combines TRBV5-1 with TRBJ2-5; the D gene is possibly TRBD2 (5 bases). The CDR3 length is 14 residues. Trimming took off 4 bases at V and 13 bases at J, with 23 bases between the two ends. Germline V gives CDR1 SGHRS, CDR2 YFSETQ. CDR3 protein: CASSRWGADGVAYF. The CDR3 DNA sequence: TGCGCCAGCAGCCGTTGGGGAGCTGATGGCGTTGCGTACTTC.

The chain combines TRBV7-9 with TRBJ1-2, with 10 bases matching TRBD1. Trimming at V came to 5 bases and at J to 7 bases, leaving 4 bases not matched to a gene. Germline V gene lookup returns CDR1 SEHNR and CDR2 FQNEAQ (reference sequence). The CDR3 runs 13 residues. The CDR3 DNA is TGTGCCAGCAGCCAGGACAGGGGGTTTGGCTACACCTTC. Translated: CASSQDRGFGYTF.

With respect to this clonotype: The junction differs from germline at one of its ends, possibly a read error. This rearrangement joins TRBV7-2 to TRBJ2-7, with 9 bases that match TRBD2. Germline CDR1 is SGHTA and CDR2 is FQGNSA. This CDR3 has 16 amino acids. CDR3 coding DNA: TGTGCCAGCAGCATTCTAGCGGGGCAGGGGAACTACGAGCGGTACTTC. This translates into CASSILAGQGNYERYF.

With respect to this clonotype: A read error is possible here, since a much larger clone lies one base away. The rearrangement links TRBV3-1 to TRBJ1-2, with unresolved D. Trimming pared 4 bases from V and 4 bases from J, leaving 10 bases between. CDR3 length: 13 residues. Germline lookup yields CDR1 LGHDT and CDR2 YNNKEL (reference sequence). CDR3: CASSPVALYGYTF. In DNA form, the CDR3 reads TGTGCCAGCAGCCCGGTGGCTCTCTATGGCTACACCTTC.

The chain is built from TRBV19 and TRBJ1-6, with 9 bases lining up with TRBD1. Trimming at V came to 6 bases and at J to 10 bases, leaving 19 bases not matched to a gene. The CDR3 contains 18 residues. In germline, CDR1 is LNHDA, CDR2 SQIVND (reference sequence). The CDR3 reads CASRRDRVGSKGASPLHF. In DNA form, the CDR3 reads TGTGCCAGTAGGAGGGACAGGGTCGGATCCAAGGGGGCCTCACCCCTCCACTTT.

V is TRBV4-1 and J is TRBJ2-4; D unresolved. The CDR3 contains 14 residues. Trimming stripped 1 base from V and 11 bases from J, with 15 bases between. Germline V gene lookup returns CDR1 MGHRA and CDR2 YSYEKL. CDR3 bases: TGCGCCAGCAGCCAAGGGCCTACTGGTGGTGTTCAGTACTTC. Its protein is CASSQGPTGGVQYF.

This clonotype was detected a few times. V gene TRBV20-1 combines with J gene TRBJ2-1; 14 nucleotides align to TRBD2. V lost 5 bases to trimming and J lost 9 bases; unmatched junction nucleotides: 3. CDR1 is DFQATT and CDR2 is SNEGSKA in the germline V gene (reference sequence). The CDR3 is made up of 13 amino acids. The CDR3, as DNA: TGCAGTGCTCGGACTAGCGGGAGGAGTGAGCAGTTCTTC. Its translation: CSARTSGRSEQFF.

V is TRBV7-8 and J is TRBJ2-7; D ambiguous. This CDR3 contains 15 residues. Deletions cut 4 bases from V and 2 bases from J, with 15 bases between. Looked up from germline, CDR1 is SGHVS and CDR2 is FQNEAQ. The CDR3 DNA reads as TGTGCCAGCAGCTCAAAGGACGGAGAAACCTACGAGCAGTACTTC. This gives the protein CASSSKDGETYEQYF.

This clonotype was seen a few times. The CDR3 is CASSPGGSGGYNEQFF. CDR3 nucleotides: TGTGCCAGCTCCCCCGGGGGGAGCGGGGGATACAATGAGCAGTTCTTC. The rearrangement uses TRBV18 and TRBJ2-1; 8 nucleotides match TRBD2. Trimming at V came to 6 bases and at J to 4 bases, leaving 11 bases not matched to a gene. In germline, CDR1 is KGHSH, CDR2 LQKENI. There are 16 residues in the CDR3.

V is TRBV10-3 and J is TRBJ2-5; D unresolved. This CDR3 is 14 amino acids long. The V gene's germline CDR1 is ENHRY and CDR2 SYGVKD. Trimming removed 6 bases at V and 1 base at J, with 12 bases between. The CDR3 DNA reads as TGTGCCATCAGCGGCTCTCCGGGCCAAGAGACCCAGTACTTC. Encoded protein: CAISGSPGQETQYF.

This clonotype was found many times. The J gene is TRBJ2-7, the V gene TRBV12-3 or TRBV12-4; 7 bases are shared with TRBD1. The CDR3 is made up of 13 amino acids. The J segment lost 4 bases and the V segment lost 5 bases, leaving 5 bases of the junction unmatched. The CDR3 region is CASSKTGIYEQYF. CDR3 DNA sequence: TGTGCCAGCAGTAAGACAGGGATATACGAGCAGTACTTC.

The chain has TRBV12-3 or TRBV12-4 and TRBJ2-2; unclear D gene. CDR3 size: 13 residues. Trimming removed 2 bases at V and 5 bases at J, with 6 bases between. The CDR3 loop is CASSLFRTGELFF. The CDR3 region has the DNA TGTGCCAGCAGTTTATTCCGGACCGGGGAGCTGTTTTTT.